The 23 T cell receptor beta chains given below trace back to one sample, sequenced in a study of a mutant IDH1 vaccine in newly diagnosed glioma. For these TCRs, the target antigens are not known. Profiling relied on immunoSEQ multiplex PCR, and the TCRdb table lists in-frame clones only, not all of them. The table shows tens of thousands of clones, with about four fifths occurring only once. Time point noted: week 35, safety follow-up. Every vaccine dose comprised 300 ug of mutant IDH1 20-mer peptide plus topical imiquimod. The input for sequencing was PBMCs, taken from a glioma patient whose treatment included an IDH1 peptide vaccine. These receptors were collected from a woman in her thirties or forties with glioma. Some clones in this sample may be carry-over from other donors' samples.

The chain joins TRBV19 to TRBJ2-2; perhaps TRBD1 as D (6 bases). CDR1 is LNHDA, CDR2 SQIVND, per germline (reference sequence). CDR3 size: 12 residues. CDR3 bases: TGTGTCGGGCAGGGGCGCACCGGGGAGCTGTTTTTT. It yields the protein CVGQGRTGELFF.

This CDR3 reads CASSRALGLADEQYF. In nucleotides, the CDR3 is TGTGCCAGCAGCCGAGCCCTGGGACTAGCGGACGAGCAGTACTTC. The chain employs TRBV9 and TRBJ2-7, with TRBD2 matching over 11 bases. J gave up 5 bases and V 4 bases, and 8 bases lay outside the gene matches. Germline V gives CDR1 SGDLS, CDR2 YYNGEE. CDR3 length: 15 amino acids.

The rearrangement joins TRBV9 to TRBJ1-2; D not certain. V was clipped by 7 bases and J by 6 bases, with 13 bases between them. CDR1 SGDLS and CDR2 YYNGEE come from the germline V gene. The CDR3 has 12 amino acids. In DNA, the CDR3 is TGTGCCAGCCAAACCCGGGATCATGGCTACACCTTC. Translated: CASQTRDHGYTF.

The chain employs TRBV20-1 and TRBJ1-5; 8 bases are a match to TRBD1. The CDR3 consists of 11 residues. Germline loops: CDR1 DFQATT, CDR2 SNEGSKA (reference sequence). The V segment lost 6 bases and the J segment 9 bases; nucleotides outside the gene matches: 4. Here the CDR3 DNA reads TGCAGTGCAGGGACAGGCGGGCCCCAGCATTTT. As protein: CSAGTGGPQHF.

This clone was detected once. V and J are TRBV28 and TRBJ2-7; D is ambiguous. V lost 6 bases to trimming and J lost 3 bases, with 9 bases between them. Looked up from germline, CDR1 is MDHEN and CDR2 is SYDVKM. This CDR3 spans 12 amino acids. The CDR3 sequence: CASSPRLYEQYF. CDR3 nucleotide sequence: TGTGCCAGCAGCCCAAGACTCTACGAGCAGTACTTC.

This clone ranks as medium-sized. This rearrangement joins TRBV11-1 to TRBJ1-2, with no clear D. This CDR3 comprises 14 residues. From germline, CDR1 is SGHAT and CDR2 FQDESV (reference sequence). V lost 5 bases and J lost 8, with 18 bases in between. CDR3 region: CASSPTTAPVGYTF. The CDR3 DNA reads TGTGCCAGCAGCCCTACTACAGCTCCGGTAGGCTACACCTTC.

This chain joins TRBV19 and TRBJ1-5; 7 positions agree with TRBD1. The CDR3 loop spans 12 amino acids. Germline V gives CDR1 LNHDA, CDR2 SQIVND (reference sequence). The V gene end was trimmed by 6 bases and the J gene end by 5 bases; junction bases not matched to a gene: 1. The CDR3 protein is CASRTGYQPQHF. The CDR3 nucleotides are TGTGCCAGTAGGACAGGGTATCAGCCCCAGCATTTT.

V is TRBV19 and J is TRBJ2-7, with 8 positions matching TRBD1. The CDR3 length is 14 residues. The V and J ends lost 5 bases and 3 bases, in that order; junction bases with no gene match: 6. Germline values: CDR1 LNHDA, CDR2 SQIVND (reference sequence). The CDR3 nucleotides read TGTGCCAGTAGTTACTCGGACAGGGACTACGAGCAGTACTTC. Translated: CASSYSDRDYEQYF.

This clone was detected a few times. The same CDR3 can be traced to other DNA sequences in this sample. The chain combines TRBV29-1 with TRBJ1-2; TRBD1 matches at 10 bases. Germline CDR1 and CDR2: SQVTM and ANQGSEA. Trimming took 2 bases from V and 6 from J; bases not matched to a gene: 3. This CDR3 spans 13 amino acids. As DNA, the CDR3 is TGCAGCGTTGAACAGGGACAGGGGAATGGCTACACCTTC. The encoded protein is CSVEQGQGNGYTF.

The CDR3 loop is CASSPPGGRHQPQHF. In DNA form, the CDR3 reads TGTGCCAGCAGCCCGCCGGGAGGCAGGCATCAGCCCCAGCATTTT. The chain combines TRBV28 with TRBJ1-5; no clear D. Germline values: CDR1 MDHEN, CDR2 SYDVKM. V was clipped by 6 bases and J by 5 bases, with 17 bases between them. CDR3 length: 15 amino acids.

The genes are TRBV27 and TRBJ2-5; TRBD2 matches at 7 bases. CDR3 length: 15 amino acids. Germline loops: CDR1 MNHEY, CDR2 SMNVEV (reference sequence). After removal of 4 bases from V and 4 bases from J, the junction contained 9 bases not matched to a gene. The CDR3 protein is CASSSSGIAGETQYF. CDR3 in DNA: TGTGCCAGCAGTTCCTCCGGGATAGCGGGAGAGACCCAGTACTTC.

The CDR3 loop reads CASSLGDRRRETQYF. The CDR3 DNA reads TGTGCCAGCAGCTTGGGGGACAGGCGAAGGGAGACCCAGTACTTC. The chain combines TRBV7-8 with TRBJ2-5; 8 bases are a match to TRBD1. The germline CDR1 and CDR2 sequences are SGHVS and FQNEAQ. V shed 3 bases and J 5 bases; nucleotides not matched to a gene: 8. The CDR3 is 15 residues long.

This clone came up a few times. The chain employs TRBV27 and TRBJ2-1; 10 positions agree with TRBD2. J was trimmed by 7 bases and V by 5 bases; bases with no gene match: 8. The CDR3 length is 15 residues. Germline CDR1 reads MNHEY; CDR2 reads SMNVEV (reference sequence). The CDR3, as DNA: TGTGCCAGCAGTACTCCCCCTAGCGGGGGAAATGAGCAGTTCTTC. Its protein is CASSTPPSGGNEQFF.

This clone appeared a few times. This chain uses TRBV19 with TRBJ2-2; D not resolved. Looked up from germline, CDR1 is LNHDA and CDR2 is SQIVND (reference sequence). The CDR3 loop spans 14 amino acids. V lost 6 bases and J lost 7, with 15 bases in between. Here the CDR3 reads CASRLQTLYGELFF. CDR3 nucleotide sequence: TGTGCCAGTAGGTTACAAACGTTATACGGGGAGCTGTTTTTT. The full variable domain, with the rest looked up from reference TRBV19 and TRBJ2-2, is DGGITQSPKYLFRKEGQNVTLSCEQNLNHDAMYWYRQDPGQGLRLIYYSQIVNDFQKGDIAEGYSVSREKKESFPLTVTSAQKNPTAFYLCASRLQTLYGELFFGEGSRLTVL.

The V call is TRBV9, the J call TRBJ2-1; D is undetermined. Trimming left V 0 bases short and J 0 bases short, with 10 bases between. This CDR3 has 16 residues. Germline V gives CDR1 SGDLS, CDR2 YYNGEE. In DNA, the CDR3 is TGTGCCAGCAGCGTAGAAGGCAGAAGCTCCTACAATGAGCAGTTCTTC. Amino acids: CASSVEGRSSYNEQFF.

This chain joins TRBV6-5 and TRBJ2-2; no reliable D call. Germline CDR1 is MNHEY and CDR2 is SVGAGI. The V end lost 6 bases, the J end lost 3 bases, and 5 bases lay between the germline ends. The CDR3 is 12 amino acids. The CDR3 DNA sequence: TGTGCCAGCAGGGTGTACACCGGGGAGCTGTTTTTT. This codes for CASRVYTGELFF.

The chain carries TRBV11-3 and TRBJ1-5; D gene ambiguous. The CDR3 runs to 16 residues. With 3 bases removed from V and 6 bases from J, the gap between germline ends came to 18 bases. From germline, CDR1 is SGHNT and CDR2 YENEEA. CDR3 DNA sequence: TGTGCCAGCAGCTTCGTCCCGTCGGGGTTCGGTCAGCCCCAGCATTTT. Translating it yields CASSFVPSGFGQPQHF.

V and J are TRBV9 and TRBJ2-3; 11 bases agree with TRBD2. The CDR3 covers 18 residues. Trimming cost V 0 bases and J 0 bases; bases outside gene matches: 6. Germline values: CDR1 SGDLS, CDR2 YYNGEE. CDR3 region: CASSVEGTSGSSTDTQYF. CDR3 nucleotides: TGTGCCAGCAGCGTAGAAGGGACTAGCGGATCTAGCACAGATACGCAGTATTTT.

The genes are TRBV7-9 and TRBJ1-1; D is possibly TRBD1 (6 bases). The V end was cut by 5 bases, the J end by 3 bases, with 19 bases between. CDR1 SEHNR and CDR2 FQNEAQ come from the germline V gene (reference sequence). This CDR3 is 16 amino acids long. Here the CDR3 reads CASSNRDTLMDTEAFF. Here the CDR3 DNA reads TGTGCCAGCAGCAACCGGGACACCCTGATGGACACTGAAGCTTTCTTT.

The chain has TRBV7-8 and TRBJ2-2; D is undetermined. Trimming shortened V by 3 bases and J by 0 bases, and 14 bases separated the two germline ends. The CDR3 length is 17 residues. Germline V gene data show CDR1 as SGHVS and CDR2 as FQNEAQ. CDR3 nucleotides: TGTGCCAGCAGCTTGATGCGTGTGGGCGCGAACACCGGGGAGCTGTTTTTT. Its protein product is CASSLMRVGANTGELFF.

The chain combines TRBV28 with TRBJ1-6, with a weak D call TRBD1 (5 bases). The CDR3 is 16 residues long. V lost 6 bases and J lost 0, with 12 bases in between. Germline values: CDR1 MDHEN, CDR2 SYDVKM. This CDR3 is CASRLEGSSYNSPLHF. The CDR3 DNA reads as TGTGCCAGCAGACTCGAGGGGAGCTCCTATAATTCACCCCTCCACTTT.

The chain recombines TRBV9 with TRBJ2-6; D is tentatively TRBD1 or TRBD2 (7 bases each). The CDR3 runs to 18 residues. Trimming took off 3 bases at V and 13 bases at J, with 29 bases between the two ends. The germline V gene has CDR1 SGDLS and CDR2 YYNGEE. Here the CDR3 reads CASSAEVGGGRTLRVLTF. The CDR3 DNA is TGTGCCAGCAGCGCCGAGGTAGGGGGCGGGAGAACCCTCCGGGTCCTGACTTTC.

The J gene is TRBJ1-2, the V gene TRBV5-8; 9 positions agree with TRBD1. This CDR3 is built from 16 residues. V lost 2 bases to trimming and J lost 3 bases; unmatched junction nucleotides: 8. Germline V gene data show CDR1 as SGHTS and CDR2 as YDEGEE. CDR3 amino acids: CASSFRDRVWDYGYTF. The CDR3 DNA follows: TGTGCCAGCAGCTTCCGGGACAGGGTTTGGGACTATGGCTACACCTTC.